The TCR beta chain described here comes from a study of T cell repertoires in cytomegalovirus infection. Study-level information: Public TCR beta signature analysis indicated the presence of both CMV infection and matching HLA type.

The V end lost 5 bases, the J end lost 9 bases, and 23 bases lay between the germline ends. Looked up from germline, CDR1 is SEHNR and CDR2 is FQNEAQ (reference sequence). This CDR3 is built from 15 residues. A word on this clonotype: The antigen remains undetermined.

TCRdb passed the reads through MiXCR, listing each CDR3 protein once. The sample has some 240,000 distinct CDR3 sequences, over 15% seen once. Whole-study results and caveats: Dominant in the ex vivo response were TCR beta clonotypes restricted by HLA-C and specific for CMV. CMV carriers having the relevant HLA were flagged by cumulative public TCR beta family frequency.

Sequenced sample: CD8+ T cells from PBMCs. The receptor's source is a human donor in good health (CMV status not recorded). Some clones in this sample may be carry-over from other donors' samples. The chain couples TRBV7-9 to TRBJ2-7; a possible D gene is TRBD2 (6 bases). CDR3 DNA: TGTGCCAGCAGCCCTGGGCGGGAACCCGTCTACTGGCAGTACTTC. Encoded protein: CASSPGREPVYWQYF.